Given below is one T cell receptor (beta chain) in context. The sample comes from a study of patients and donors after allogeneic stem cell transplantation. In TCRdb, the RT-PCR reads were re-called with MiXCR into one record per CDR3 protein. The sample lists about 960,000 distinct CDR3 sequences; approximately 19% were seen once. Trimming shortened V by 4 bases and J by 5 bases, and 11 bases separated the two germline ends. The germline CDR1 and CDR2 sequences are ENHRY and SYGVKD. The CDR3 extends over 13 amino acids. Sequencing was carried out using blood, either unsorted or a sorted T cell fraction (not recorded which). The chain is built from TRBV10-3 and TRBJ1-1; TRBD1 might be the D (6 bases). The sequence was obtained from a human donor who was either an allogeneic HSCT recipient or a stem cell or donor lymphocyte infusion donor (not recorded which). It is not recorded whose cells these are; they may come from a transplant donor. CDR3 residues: CAISGSQGTEAFF. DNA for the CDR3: TGTGCCATCAGTGGATCCCAGGGGACTGAAGCTTTCTTT.